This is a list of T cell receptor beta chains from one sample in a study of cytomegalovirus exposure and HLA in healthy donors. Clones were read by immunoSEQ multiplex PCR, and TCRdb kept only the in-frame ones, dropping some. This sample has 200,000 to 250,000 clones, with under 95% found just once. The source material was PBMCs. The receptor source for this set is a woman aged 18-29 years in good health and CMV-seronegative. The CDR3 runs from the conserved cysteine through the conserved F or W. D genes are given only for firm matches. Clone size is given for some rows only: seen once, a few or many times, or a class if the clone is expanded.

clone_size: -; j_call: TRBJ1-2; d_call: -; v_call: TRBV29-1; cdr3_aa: CSVEGGVIGQGSRYGYTF; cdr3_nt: TGCAGCGTTGAAGGGGGAGTGATTGGGCAGGGGTCCCGGTATGGCTACACCTTC
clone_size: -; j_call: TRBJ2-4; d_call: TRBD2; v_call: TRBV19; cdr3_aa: CASSKGGEGRRAKNIQYF; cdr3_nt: TGTGCCAGTAGTAAGGGAGGGGAGGGGCGCCGGGCCAAAAACATTCAGTACTTC
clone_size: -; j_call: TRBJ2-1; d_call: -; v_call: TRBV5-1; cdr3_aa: CASSPRSSYSYNEQFF; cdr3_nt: TGCGCCAGCAGCCCTAGGAGTAGCTACTCATACAATGAGCAGTTCTTC
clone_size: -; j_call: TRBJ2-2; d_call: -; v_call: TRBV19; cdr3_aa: CASSFPKLQGYTGELFF; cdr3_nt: TGTGCCAGTAGCTTTCCCAAGCTACAGGGATACACCGGGGAGCTGTTTTTT
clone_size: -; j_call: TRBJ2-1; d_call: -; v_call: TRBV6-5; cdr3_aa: CASHAGPYNEQFF; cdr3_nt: TGTGCCAGCCACGCGGGACCCTACAATGAGCAGTTCTTC
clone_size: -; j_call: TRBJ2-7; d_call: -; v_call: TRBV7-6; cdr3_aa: CASSSETFRQEHSYEQYF; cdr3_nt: TGTGCCAGCAGCTCAGAAACTTTTCGACAGGAACACTCCTACGAGCAGTACTTC
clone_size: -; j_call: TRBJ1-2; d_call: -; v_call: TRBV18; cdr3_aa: CASSWGDYGYTF; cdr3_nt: TGTGCCAGCTCATGGGGAGACTATGGCTACACCTTC
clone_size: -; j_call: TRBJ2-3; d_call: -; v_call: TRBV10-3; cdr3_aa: CATKLESTDTQYF; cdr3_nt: TGTGCCACGAAACTAGAGAGTACAGATACGCAGTATTTT
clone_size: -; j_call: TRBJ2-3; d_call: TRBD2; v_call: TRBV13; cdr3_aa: CASSLSGRRTDTQYF; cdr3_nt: TGTGCCAGCAGCTTAAGCGGGAGGAGGACAGATACGCAGTATTTT
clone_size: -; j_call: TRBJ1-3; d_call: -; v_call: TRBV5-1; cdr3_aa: CASSQDPGSPGNTIYF; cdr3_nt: TGCGCCAGCAGCCAGGACCCGGGGTCCCCTGGAAACACCATATATTTT
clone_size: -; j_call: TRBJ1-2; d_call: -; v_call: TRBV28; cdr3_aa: CASSSRYGYTF; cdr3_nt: TGTGCCAGCAGTTCCCGTTATGGCTACACCTTC
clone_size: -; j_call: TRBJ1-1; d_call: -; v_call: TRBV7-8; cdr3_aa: CASSSPSRRNTEAFF; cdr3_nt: TGTGCCAGCAGCTCGCCTTCTAGGCGGAACACTGAAGCTTTCTTT
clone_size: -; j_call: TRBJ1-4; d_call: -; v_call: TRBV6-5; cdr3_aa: CASSQQGEANEKLFF; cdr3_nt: TGTGCCAGCAGCCAACAGGGCGAAGCTAATGAAAAACTGTTTTTT
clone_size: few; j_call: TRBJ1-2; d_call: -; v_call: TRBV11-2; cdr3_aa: CASSRSGIYGYTF; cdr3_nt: TGTGCCAGCAGCCGATCGGGGATCTATGGCTACACCTTC
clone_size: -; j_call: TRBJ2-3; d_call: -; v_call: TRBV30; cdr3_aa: CAWSLPGFGTDTQYF; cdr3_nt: TGTGCCTGGAGTTTACCGGGGTTTGGCACAGATACGCAGTATTTT
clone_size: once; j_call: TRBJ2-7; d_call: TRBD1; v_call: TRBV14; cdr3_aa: CASSPATGSSYEQYF; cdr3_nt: TGTGCCAGCAGCCCTGCGACAGGGAGCTCCTACGAGCAGTACTTC
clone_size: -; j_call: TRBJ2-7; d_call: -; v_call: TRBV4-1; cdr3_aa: CASSDYFDAPRPTYEQYF; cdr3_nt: TGCGCCAGCAGCGACTACTTCGACGCTCCCAGGCCGACCTACGAGCAGTACTTC
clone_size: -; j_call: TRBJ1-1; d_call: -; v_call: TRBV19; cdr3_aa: CASSSAQPFGTEAFF; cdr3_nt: TGTGCCAGTAGTAGTGCGCAACCCTTCGGGACTGAAGCTTTCTTT
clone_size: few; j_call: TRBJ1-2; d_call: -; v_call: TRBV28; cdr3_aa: CASGLLGYTF; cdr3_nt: TGTGCCAGCGGCTTGCTGGGCTACACCTTC
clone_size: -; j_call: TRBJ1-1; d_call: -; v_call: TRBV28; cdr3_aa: CASSFRTVGNTEAFF; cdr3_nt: TGTGCCAGCAGTTTCCGGACAGTGGGGAACACTGAAGCTTTCTTT
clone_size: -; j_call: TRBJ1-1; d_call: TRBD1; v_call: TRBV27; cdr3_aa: CASWRQGASAFF; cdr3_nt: TGTGCCAGCTGGAGACAGGGGGCTTCAGCTTTCTTT
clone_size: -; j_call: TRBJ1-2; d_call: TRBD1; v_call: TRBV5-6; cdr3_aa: CASSPDRNYGYTF; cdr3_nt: TGTGCCAGCAGCCCGGACAGGAACTATGGCTACACCTTC
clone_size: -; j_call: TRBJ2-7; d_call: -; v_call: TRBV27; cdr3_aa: CASSLYLGRGARKYF; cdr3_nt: TGTGCCAGCAGTTTATATCTGGGCAGGGGGGCTAGAAAGTACTTC
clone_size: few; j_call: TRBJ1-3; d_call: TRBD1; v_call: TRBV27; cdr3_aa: CASSSTGESGNTIYF; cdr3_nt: TGTGCCAGCAGCTCTACAGGGGAATCTGGAAACACCATATATTTT
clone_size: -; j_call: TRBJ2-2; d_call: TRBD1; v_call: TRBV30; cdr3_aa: CAGRDRGTGTGELFF; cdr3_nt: TGTGCCGGACGGGACAGGGGGACGGGGACCGGGGAGCTGTTTTTT
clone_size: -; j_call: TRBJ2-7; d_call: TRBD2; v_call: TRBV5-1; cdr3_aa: CASSLSGGAYEQYF; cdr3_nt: TGCGCCAGCTCACTTAGCGGGGGAGCCTACGAGCAGTACTTC
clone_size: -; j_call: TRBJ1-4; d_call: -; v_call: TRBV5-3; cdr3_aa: CARSLRAGTPLKVHEKLFF; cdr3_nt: TGTGCCAGAAGCTTGAGGGCAGGGACACCCCTTAAGGTGCATGAAAAACTGTTTTTT
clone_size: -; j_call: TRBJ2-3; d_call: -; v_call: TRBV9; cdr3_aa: CASSRDIRIADTQYF; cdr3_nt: TGTGCCAGCAGCCGGGACATACGTATTGCAGATACGCAGTATTTT
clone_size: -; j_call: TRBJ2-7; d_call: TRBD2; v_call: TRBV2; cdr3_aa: CASSQSILTSGRVLSYEQYF; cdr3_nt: TGTGCCAGCAGTCAATCTATTTTGACTAGCGGGAGGGTCCTCTCCTACGAGCAGTACTTC
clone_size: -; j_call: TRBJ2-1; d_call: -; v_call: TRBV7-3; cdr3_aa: CASSPQLGDNEQFF; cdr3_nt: TGTGCCAGCAGCCCGCAGCTAGGCGACAATGAGCAGTTCTTC
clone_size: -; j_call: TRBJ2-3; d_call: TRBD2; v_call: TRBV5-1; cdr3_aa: CASNSILAGGNTDTQYF; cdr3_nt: TGCGCCAGCAACTCCATCCTAGCGGGAGGGAACACAGATACGCAGTATTTT
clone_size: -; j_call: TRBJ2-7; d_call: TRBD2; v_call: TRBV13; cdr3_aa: CASSALEAGAREQYF; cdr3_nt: TGTGCCAGCAGCGCCCTGGAAGCGGGAGCTCGTGAGCAGTACTTC
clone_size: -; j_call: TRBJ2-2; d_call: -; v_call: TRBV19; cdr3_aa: CASSRSGSAGELFF; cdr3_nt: TGTGCCAGTAGTCGGTCCGGGAGCGCCGGGGAGCTGTTTTTT
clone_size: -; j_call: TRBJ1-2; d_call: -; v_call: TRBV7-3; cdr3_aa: CASSLTRTDYGYTF; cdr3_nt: TGTGCCAGCAGCTTAACTAGGACAGACTATGGCTACACCTTC
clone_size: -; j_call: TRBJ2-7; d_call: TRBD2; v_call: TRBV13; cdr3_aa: CASSFLVAGGLSYEQYF; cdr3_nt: TGTGCCAGCAGCTTCCTAGTAGCGGGAGGCCTCTCCTACGAGCAGTACTTC
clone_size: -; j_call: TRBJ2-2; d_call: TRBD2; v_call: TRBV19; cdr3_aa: CASSSRLAGGTGELFF; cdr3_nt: TGTGCCAGTAGTTCCCGGTTAGCGGGAGGCACCGGGGAGCTGTTTTTT
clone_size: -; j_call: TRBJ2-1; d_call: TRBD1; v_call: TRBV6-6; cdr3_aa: CASRSTGGGQFF; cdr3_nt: TGTGCCAGCAGATCCACAGGGGGCGGGCAGTTCTTC
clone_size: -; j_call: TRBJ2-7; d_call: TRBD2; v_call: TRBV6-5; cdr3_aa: CASRLTSGSTYEQYF; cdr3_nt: TGTGCCAGCCGCCTGACTAGCGGGTCTACCTACGAGCAGTACTTC
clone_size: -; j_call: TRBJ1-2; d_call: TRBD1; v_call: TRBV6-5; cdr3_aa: CASSPRQGHYGYTF; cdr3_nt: TGTGCCAGCAGCCCCAGACAGGGGCACTATGGCTACACCTTC
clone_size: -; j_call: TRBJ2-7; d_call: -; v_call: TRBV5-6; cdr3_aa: CASSFQAGYEQYF; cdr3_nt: TGTGCCAGCAGCTTCCAGGCCGGCTACGAGCAGTACTTC
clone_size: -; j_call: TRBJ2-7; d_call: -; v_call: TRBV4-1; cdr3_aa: CASSQDPRASLGEQYF; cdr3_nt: TGCGCCAGCAGCCAAGATCCTAGGGCTAGCTTAGGCGAGCAGTACTTC
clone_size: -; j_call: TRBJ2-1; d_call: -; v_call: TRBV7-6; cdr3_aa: CASTQGPNEQFF; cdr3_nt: TGTGCCAGCACCCAGGGCCCCAATGAGCAGTTCTTC
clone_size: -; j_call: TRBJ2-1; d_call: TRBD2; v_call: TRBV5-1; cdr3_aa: CASSFGLAGGGRYNEQFF; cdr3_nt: TGCGCCAGCAGCTTTGGACTAGCGGGAGGAGGAAGGTACAATGAGCAGTTCTTC
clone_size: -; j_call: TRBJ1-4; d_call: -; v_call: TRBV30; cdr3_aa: CAWSWGGTNEKLFF; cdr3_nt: TGTGCCTGGAGTTGGGGGGGTACTAATGAAAAACTGTTTTTT
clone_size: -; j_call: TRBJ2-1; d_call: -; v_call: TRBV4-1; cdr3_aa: CASSPPGFYEQFF; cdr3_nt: TGCGCCAGCAGCCCCCCGGGGTTCTATGAGCAGTTCTTC
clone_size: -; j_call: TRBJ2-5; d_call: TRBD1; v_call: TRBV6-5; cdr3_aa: CASSPYRGETQYF; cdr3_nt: TGTGCCAGCAGTCCTTACAGGGGAGAGACCCAGTACTTC
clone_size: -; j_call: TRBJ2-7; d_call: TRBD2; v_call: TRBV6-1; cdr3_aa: CASSEQREGEQYF; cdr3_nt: TGTGCCAGCAGTGAGCAGCGGGAGGGCGAGCAGTACTTC
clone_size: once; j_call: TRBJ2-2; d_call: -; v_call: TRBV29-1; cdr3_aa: CSVAGAPNTGELFF; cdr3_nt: TGCAGCGTAGCAGGGGCCCCGAACACCGGGGAGCTGTTTTTT
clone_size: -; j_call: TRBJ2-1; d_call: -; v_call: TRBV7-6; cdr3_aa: CASSHEARRNEQFF; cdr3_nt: TGTGCCAGCAGCCACGAGGCTAGAAGGAATGAGCAGTTCTTC
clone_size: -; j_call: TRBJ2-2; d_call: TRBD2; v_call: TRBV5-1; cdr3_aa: CASSRGGSGSLNGELFF; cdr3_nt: TGCGCCAGCAGCCGGGGCGGGAGCGGGAGCCTTAACGGGGAGCTGTTTTTT
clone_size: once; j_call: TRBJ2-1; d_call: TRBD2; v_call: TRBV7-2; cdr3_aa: CASSLEAGGVRSYNEQFF; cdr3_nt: TGTGCCAGCAGCTTAGAAGCGGGAGGGGTGCGGTCCTACAATGAGCAGTTCTTC